Listed below are T cell receptor beta chains from one sample, sequenced in a study of molecular identifiers for immune sequencing clone quantification. TCRdb fed the PCR reads into MiXCR, producing one record per CDR3 protein. The table includes about 510,000 distinct CDR3 sequences, around 21% detected once. Sequenced input: naive CD8+ T cells from blood, with Jurkat cell RNA spiked in. These receptors all stem from a human donor in good health. Some libraries in this study had Jurkat cell RNA spiked in. CDR3s leave out the opening cysteine and the closing phenylalanine or tryptophan. Expanded clones get a size class; other rows say once, few or many, or leave the size out.

v_gene: TRBV5-4; j_gene: TRBJ1-1; abundance: -; CDR3aa: ASSSTGGADTEAF
v_gene: TRBV5-4; j_gene: TRBJ2-7; abundance: few; CDR3aa: ASSFVPGNYEQY
v_gene: TRBV7-2; j_gene: TRBJ1-1; abundance: many; CDR3aa: ASSFPEGLNTEAF
v_gene: TRBV4-2; j_gene: TRBJ2-3; abundance: many; CDR3aa: ASSQDVRQGNTQY
v_gene: TRBV4-3; j_gene: TRBJ2-3; abundance: few; CDR3aa: ASSQGRETTDTQY
v_gene: TRBV12-3/TRBV12-4; j_gene: TRBJ2-5; abundance: many; CDR3aa: ASSLRRGETQY
v_gene: TRBV18; j_gene: TRBJ1-1; abundance: few; CDR3aa: ASSPPRGGDMNTEAF
v_gene: TRBV28; j_gene: TRBJ1-4; abundance: many; CDR3aa: ASSLHENEKLF
v_gene: TRBV12-3/TRBV12-4; j_gene: TRBJ1-1; abundance: many; CDR3aa: ASSRDILGVNTEAF
v_gene: TRBV20-1; j_gene: TRBJ2-4; abundance: many; CDR3aa: SARRGDAKNIQY
v_gene: TRBV20-1; j_gene: TRBJ2-1; abundance: few; CDR3aa: SAEEGTSYNEQF
v_gene: TRBV7-9; j_gene: TRBJ1-2; abundance: few; CDR3aa: ASSLDLGPHYGYT
v_gene: TRBV23-1; j_gene: TRBJ2-2; abundance: many; CDR3aa: ASRVSNTGELF
v_gene: TRBV5-1; j_gene: TRBJ2-3; abundance: -; CDR3aa: ASSPEGASGTDTQY
v_gene: TRBV4-1; j_gene: TRBJ1-5; abundance: few; CDR3aa: ASSQAGGISNQPQH
v_gene: TRBV6-5; j_gene: TRBJ2-3; abundance: many; CDR3aa: ASSYAPLAGGTTDTQY
v_gene: TRBV4-1; j_gene: TRBJ1-1; abundance: few; CDR3aa: ASSQVNRENAEAF
v_gene: TRBV7-9; j_gene: TRBJ2-7; abundance: -; CDR3aa: ASSPGISSADEQY
v_gene: TRBV12-3/TRBV12-4; j_gene: TRBJ1-5; abundance: few; CDR3aa: ASSLVSRDRNQPQH